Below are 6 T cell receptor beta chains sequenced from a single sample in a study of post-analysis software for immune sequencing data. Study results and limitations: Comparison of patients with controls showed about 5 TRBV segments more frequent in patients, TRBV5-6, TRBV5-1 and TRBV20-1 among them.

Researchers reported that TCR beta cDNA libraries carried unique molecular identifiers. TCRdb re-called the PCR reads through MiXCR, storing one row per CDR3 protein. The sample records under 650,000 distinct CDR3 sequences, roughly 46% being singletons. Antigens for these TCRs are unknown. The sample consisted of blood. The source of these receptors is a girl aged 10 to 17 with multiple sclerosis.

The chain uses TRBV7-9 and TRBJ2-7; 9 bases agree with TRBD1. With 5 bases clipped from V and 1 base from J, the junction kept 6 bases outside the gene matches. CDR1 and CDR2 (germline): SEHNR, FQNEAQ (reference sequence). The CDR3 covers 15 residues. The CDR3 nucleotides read TGTGCCAGCAGCGCAACCGGGACAGGGTCCTACGAGCAGTACTTC. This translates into CASSATGTGSYEQYF.

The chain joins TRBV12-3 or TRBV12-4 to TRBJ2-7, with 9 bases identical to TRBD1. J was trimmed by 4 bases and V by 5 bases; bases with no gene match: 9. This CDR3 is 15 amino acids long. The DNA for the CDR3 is TGTGCCAGCAGTGCCGGGACAGGGAATAAATACGAGCAGTACTTC. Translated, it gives CASSAGTGNKYEQYF.

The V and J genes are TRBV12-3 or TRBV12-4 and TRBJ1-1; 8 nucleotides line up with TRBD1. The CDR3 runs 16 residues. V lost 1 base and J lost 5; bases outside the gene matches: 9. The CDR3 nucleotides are TGTGCCAGCAGTTTAGTGGTCACGACAGGGGTGACTGAAGCTTTCTTT. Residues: CASSLVVTTGVTEAFF.

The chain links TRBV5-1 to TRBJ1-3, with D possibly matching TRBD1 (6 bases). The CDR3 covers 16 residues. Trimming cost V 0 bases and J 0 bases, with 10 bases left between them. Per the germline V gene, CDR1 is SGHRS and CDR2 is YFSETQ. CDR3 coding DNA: TGCGCCAGCAGCTTGGCCGGACAGTTCTCTGGAAACACCATATATTTT. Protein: CASSLAGQFSGNTIYF.

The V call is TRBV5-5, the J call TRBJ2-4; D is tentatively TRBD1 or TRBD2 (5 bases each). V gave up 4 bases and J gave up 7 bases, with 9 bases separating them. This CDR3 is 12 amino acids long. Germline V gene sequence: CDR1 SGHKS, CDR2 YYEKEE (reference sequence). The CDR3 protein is CASSPRDNIQYF. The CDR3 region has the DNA TGTGCCAGCAGCCCACGGGACAACATTCAGTACTTC.

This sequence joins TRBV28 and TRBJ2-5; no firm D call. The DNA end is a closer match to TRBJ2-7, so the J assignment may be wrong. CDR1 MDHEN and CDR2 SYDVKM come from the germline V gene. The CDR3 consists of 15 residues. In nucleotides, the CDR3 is TGTGCCAGCAGTTTCTACCGAAAGAGGTCCTACGAGCAGTACTTC. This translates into CASSFYRKRSYEQYF.